This T cell receptor beta chain was sequenced during a study of T cell changes during pregnancy in multiple sclerosis. The protocol was immunoSEQ multiplex PCR, while the TCRdb copy is restricted to in-frame clones and leaves out a portion. This table holds 43,000 or so clones, approximately 90% found once. Germline V CDR1 and CDR2: MNHEY, SVGAGI. The CDR3 loop spans 14 amino acids. Trimming took 6 bases from V and 4 from J; bases not matched to a gene: 7. Sequences were obtained from PBMCs (not recorded whether the cells were cultured). The chain couples TRBV6-5 to TRBJ2-7, with 9 bases fitting TRBD2. The clonotype was recovered from a female donor with multiple sclerosis, enrolled in a pregnancy study. The CDR3 loop is CASSLAGARYEQYF. The CDR3 DNA follows: TGTGCCAGCAGCTTAGCGGGAGCCCGGTACGAGCAGTACTTC.